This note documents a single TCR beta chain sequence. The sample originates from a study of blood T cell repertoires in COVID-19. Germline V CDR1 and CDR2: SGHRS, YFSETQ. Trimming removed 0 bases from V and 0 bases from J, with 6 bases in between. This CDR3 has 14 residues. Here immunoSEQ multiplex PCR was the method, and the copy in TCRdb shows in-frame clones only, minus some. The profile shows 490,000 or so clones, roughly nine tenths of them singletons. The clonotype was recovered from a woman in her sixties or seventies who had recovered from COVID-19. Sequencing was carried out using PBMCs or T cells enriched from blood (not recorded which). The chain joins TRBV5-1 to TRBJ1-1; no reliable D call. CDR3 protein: CASSLAQMNTEAFF. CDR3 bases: TGCGCCAGCAGCTTGGCCCAGATGAACACTGAAGCTTTCTTT.